This TCR beta chain was captured in a study of cytomegalovirus exposure and HLA in healthy donors. Findings of the study overall: Previous analysis showed most TCR beta V segments were productive about 90% or about 30% of the time. Prediction of most subjects' HLA-A and HLA-B alleles by TCR beta sequences was reportedly accurate.

As concerns this clone: Its antigen is not known.

Primers: 60 Vbeta forward and 13 Jbeta reverse. The method was immunoSEQ multiplex PCR; TCRdb's version includes in-frame clones alone and lacks a portion of them. The sample yields around 65,000 clones, less than 65% seen once. V shed 5 bases, J shed 8 bases, and the junction held 6 bases outside the gene matches. CDR1 is MNHEY, CDR2 SVGAGI, per germline. CDR3 length: 14 residues. This clonotype originated in a man aged 30-40 years in good health and CMV-seronegative. Source material: PBMCs. This sequence joins TRBV6-5 and TRBJ1-4, with 9 bases lining up with TRBD1. The CDR3 sequence is CASSLGTGREKLFF. The CDR3 DNA is TGTGCCAGCAGTCTCGGGACAGGGAGGGAAAAACTGTTTTTT.